These 12 T cell receptor beta chains were all obtained from the same sample, sequenced in a study of T cells after yellow fever vaccination. MiXCR was run by TCRdb on the 5' RACE reads, yielding one entry per CDR3 protein. The sample includes a few hundred thousand distinct CDR3 sequences, about 5.2% seen only once; the top ten take around 3.3%. The sequences come from CD4+ T cells sorted from PBMCs, collected on the day of the yellow fever booster vaccination. These receptors all stem from a man between 18 and 35 years old who received the YFV17D yellow fever vaccine.

This clonotype was detected many times. The chain joins TRBV7-2 to TRBJ1-2; maybe TRBD1 (6 bases). This CDR3 contains 13 residues. CDR1 and CDR2 from the germline V gene are SGHTA and FQGNSA. V lost 5 bases to trimming and J lost 2 bases, with 9 bases between them. CDR3 residues: CASSRTENYGYTF. CDR3 DNA: TGTGCCAGCAGCAGGACAGAAAACTATGGCTACACCTTC.

The genes are TRBV6-2 or TRBV6-3 and TRBJ2-1, with D unresolved. CDR3 length equals 11 residues. Trimming pared 6 bases from V and 7 bases from J, leaving 7 bases between. The germline V gene has CDR1 MNHEY and CDR2 SVGEGT. DNA of the CDR3: TGTGCCAGCAGCGATTGGAATGAGCAGTTCTTC. It translates to CASSDWNEQFF.

This clonotype was counted only a few times. The V and J genes are TRBV28 and TRBJ2-1; unclear D gene. There are 12 residues in the CDR3. Between the trimmed V and J ends, which lost 4 bases and 9 bases, there was a span of 10 bases. The V gene's germline CDR1 is MDHEN and CDR2 SYDVKM. The CDR3 loop reads CASSSPLGEQFF. In DNA form, the CDR3 reads TGTGCCAGCAGTTCCCCCCTTGGTGAGCAGTTCTTC.

This clonotype was picked up a small number of times. The chain's CDR3 is CAISGWRGNTDTQYF. For the CDR3, the DNA is TGTGCCATCAGTGGATGGCGGGGAAACACAGATACGCAGTATTTT. The gene calls are TRBV10-3 and TRBJ2-3, with a tentative D call TRBD2 (6 bases). Trimming took 4 bases from V and 2 from J, leaving 13 bases between them. CDR1 ENHRY and CDR2 SYGVKD come from the germline V gene. The CDR3 has 15 amino acids.

This clonotype occurred a few times. The CDR3 DNA follows: TGTGCCAGCAGCCGCTCCCTCCTAAGTGGGGAGCAGTTCTTC. It yields the protein CASSRSLLSGEQFF. The chain uses TRBV14 and TRBJ2-1; D is undetermined. The germline CDR1 and CDR2 sequences are SGHDN and FVKESK. CDR3 length: 14 residues. Between the trimmed V and J ends, which lost 4 bases and 10 bases, there was a span of 17 bases.

This clonotype occurred a few times. The chain recombines TRBV5-1 with TRBJ1-4; D remains unclear. The V gene lost 3 bases and the J gene lost 8 bases, with 20 bases spanning the gap. Germline V CDR1 and CDR2: SGHRS, YFSETQ. The CDR3 has 16 amino acids. CDR3 sequence (DNA): TGCGCCAGCAGCTATCAAACCGGCCAACCGGGGGAAAAACTGTTTTTT. Protein product: CASSYQTGQPGEKLFF.

The gene calls are TRBV12-5 and TRBJ2-3; 7 nucleotides agree with TRBD2. The CDR3 length is 16 residues. Looked up from germline, CDR1 is LGHNT and CDR2 is FRNRAP. V shed 6 bases and J 2 bases; nucleotides not matched to a gene: 11. Here the CDR3 DNA reads TGTGCTAGTGGCTCCTTTCTAGCGGCCTTCACAGATACGCAGTATTTT. Its translation is CASGSFLAAFTDTQYF.

V gene TRBV18 combines with J gene TRBJ1-6, with D unclear. The V end lost 3 bases, the J end lost 9 bases, and 9 bases lay between the germline ends. The germline V gene has CDR1 KGHSH and CDR2 LQKENI. The CDR3 runs 13 residues. CDR3 region: CASSPADRSPLHF. The CDR3 DNA sequence: TGTGCCAGCTCACCGGCAGACCGTTCACCCCTCCACTTT.

This clonotype was detected a few times. The chain links TRBV12-3 or TRBV12-4 to TRBJ2-3; D might be TRBD2 (7 bases). The CDR3 is made up of 13 amino acids. The V gene lost 7 bases and the J gene lost 6 bases, with 14 bases spanning the gap. Here the CDR3 reads CASTGGAADTQYF. The DNA for the CDR3 is TGTGCCAGCACTGGGGGGGCTGCTGATACGCAGTATTTT.

The chain recombines TRBV12-3 or TRBV12-4 with TRBJ1-5, with 9 bases identical to TRBD1. V shed 5 bases, J shed 3 bases, and the junction held 5 bases outside the gene matches. This CDR3 has 15 amino acids. The CDR3 sequence: CASSGQGRNNQPQHF. CDR3 DNA sequence: TGTGCCAGCAGTGGACAGGGGAGAAACAATCAGCCCCAGCATTTT.

This clonotype came up many times. J is TRBJ2-2 and V is TRBV6-5; D not certain. This CDR3 contains 16 residues. V lost 5 bases, J lost 4 bases, and 17 bases lay in between. Germline CDR1 reads MNHEY; CDR2 reads SVGAGI. The CDR3 loop is CASSLIGRKRTGELFF. The DNA of the CDR3 is TGTGCCAGCAGTCTCATCGGACGGAAGCGCACCGGGGAGCTGTTTTTT.

In this sample, this clonotype turned up a few times. The chain has TRBV5-1 and TRBJ2-1; 8 bases align to TRBD2. V dropped 2 bases and J dropped 3; count of bases not matched to a gene: 4. The CDR3 loop spans 15 amino acids. Germline loops: CDR1 SGHRS, CDR2 YFSETQ. CDR3 loop: CASSFERGIYNEQFF. In DNA form, the CDR3 reads TGCGCCAGCAGCTTCGAGCGGGGGATCTACAATGAGCAGTTCTTC.